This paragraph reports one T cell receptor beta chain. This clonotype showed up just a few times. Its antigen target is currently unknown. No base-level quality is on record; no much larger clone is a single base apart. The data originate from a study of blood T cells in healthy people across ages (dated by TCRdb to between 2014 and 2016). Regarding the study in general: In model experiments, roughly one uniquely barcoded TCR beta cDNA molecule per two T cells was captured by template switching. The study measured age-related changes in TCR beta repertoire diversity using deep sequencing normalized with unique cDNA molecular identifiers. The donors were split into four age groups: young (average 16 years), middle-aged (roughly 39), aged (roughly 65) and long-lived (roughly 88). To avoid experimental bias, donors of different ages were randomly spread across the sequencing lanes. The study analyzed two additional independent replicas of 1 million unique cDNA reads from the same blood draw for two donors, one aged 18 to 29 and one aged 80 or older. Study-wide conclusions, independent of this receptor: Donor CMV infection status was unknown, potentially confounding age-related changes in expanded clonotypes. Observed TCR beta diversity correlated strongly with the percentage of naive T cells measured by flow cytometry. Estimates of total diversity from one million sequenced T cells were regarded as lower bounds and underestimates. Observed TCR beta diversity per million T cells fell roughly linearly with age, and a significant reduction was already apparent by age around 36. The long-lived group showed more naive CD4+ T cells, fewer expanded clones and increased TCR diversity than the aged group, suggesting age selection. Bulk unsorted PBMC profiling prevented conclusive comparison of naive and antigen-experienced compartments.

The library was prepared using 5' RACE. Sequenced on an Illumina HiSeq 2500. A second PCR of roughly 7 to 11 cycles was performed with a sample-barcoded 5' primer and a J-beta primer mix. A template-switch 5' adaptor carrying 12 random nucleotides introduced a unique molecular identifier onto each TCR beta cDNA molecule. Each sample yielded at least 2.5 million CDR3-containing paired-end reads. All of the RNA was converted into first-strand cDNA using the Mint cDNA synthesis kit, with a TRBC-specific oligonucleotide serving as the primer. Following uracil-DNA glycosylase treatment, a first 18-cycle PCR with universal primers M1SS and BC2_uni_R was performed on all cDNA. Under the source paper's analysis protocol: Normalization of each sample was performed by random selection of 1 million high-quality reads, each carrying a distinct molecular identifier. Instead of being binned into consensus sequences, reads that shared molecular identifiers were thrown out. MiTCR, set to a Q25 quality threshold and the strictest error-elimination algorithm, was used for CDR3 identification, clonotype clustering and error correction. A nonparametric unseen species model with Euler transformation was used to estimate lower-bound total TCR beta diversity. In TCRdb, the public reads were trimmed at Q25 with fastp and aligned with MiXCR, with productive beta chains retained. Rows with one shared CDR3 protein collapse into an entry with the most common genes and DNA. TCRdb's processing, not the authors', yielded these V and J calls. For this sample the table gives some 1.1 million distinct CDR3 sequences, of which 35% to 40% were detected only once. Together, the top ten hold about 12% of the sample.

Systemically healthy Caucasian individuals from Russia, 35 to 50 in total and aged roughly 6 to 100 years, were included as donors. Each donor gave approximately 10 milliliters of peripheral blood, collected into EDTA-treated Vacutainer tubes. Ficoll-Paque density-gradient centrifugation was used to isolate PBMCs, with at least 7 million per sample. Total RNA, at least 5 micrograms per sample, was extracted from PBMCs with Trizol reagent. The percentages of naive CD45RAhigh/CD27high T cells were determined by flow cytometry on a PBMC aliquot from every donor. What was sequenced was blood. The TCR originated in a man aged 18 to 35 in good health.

In nucleotide form, the sequence is TGCAGTGCTAGAAGGTTATTACCGAATAGCAATCAGCCCCAGCATTTT. This sequence encodes CSARRLLPNSNQPQHF. The chain couples TRBV20-1 to TRBJ1-5; no D gene can be assigned with confidence. Trimming costs V 2 bases and J 0 bases, and their ends lie 14 bases apart. The CDR3 has 16 amino acids, counting the end cysteine and phenylalanine. Only CDR3 DNA is held: 48 bases, read in frame from base 1. CDR1 and CDR2 (DFQATT, SNEGSKA) derive from the germline V gene (reference sequence).